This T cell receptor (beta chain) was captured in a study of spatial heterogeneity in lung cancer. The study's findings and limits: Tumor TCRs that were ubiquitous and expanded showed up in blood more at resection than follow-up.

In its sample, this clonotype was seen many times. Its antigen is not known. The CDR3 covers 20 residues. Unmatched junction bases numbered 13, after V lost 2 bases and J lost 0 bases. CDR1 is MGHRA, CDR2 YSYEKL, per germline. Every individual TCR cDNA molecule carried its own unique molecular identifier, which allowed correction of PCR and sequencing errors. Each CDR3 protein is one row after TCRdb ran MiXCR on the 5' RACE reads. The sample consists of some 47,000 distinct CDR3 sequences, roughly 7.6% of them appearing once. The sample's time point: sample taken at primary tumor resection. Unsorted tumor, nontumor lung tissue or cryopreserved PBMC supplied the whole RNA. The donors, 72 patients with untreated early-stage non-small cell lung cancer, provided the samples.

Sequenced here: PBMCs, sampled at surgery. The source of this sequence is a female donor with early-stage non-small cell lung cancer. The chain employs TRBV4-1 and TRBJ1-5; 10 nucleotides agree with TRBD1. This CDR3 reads CASSQIIPTGGHVSNQPQHF. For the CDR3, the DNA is TGCGCCAGCAGCCAAATAATACCGACAGGGGGCCATGTTAGCAATCAGCCCCAGCATTTT.